This record concerns one TCR beta chain sequence. These data come from a study of blood T cell repertoires in COVID-19. The junction had 13 bases not matched to a gene; V was cut back by 6 bases and J by 0 bases. This CDR3 contains 18 residues. Germline-derived CDR1 and CDR2 are SGHRS and YFSETQ. Method: immunoSEQ multiplex PCR; TCRdb's copy keeps in-frame clones and lacks some. The top ten clones hold roughly 3% of a sample with about 47,000 clones, approximately 91% of them seen once. J is TRBJ2-2 and V is TRBV5-1, with TRBD2 matching over 8 bases. The sequence was obtained from a man aged 45-65 years with active COVID-19. Source material: peripheral blood. Written as DNA, the CDR3 is TGCGCCAGCAAACGGTCGCGGGGGGCCCCCACGAACACCGGGGAGCTGTTTTTT. Encoded protein: CASKRSRGAPTNTGELFF.